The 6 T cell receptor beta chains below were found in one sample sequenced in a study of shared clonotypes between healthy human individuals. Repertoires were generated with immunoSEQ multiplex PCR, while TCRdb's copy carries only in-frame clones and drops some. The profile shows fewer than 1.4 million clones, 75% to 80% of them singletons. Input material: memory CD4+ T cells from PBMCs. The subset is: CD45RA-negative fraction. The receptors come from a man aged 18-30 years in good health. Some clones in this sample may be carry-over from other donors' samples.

The chain's CDR3 is CASSFSGYEQYF. The CDR3 DNA reads TGTGCCAGCAGCTTCTCCGGCTACGAGCAGTACTTC. The V gene is TRBV7-9, the J gene TRBJ2-7; D ambiguous. CDR1 and CDR2 from the germline V gene are SEHNR and FQNEAQ (reference sequence). The CDR3 loop spans 12 amino acids. Trimming took 3 bases from V and 3 from J, leaving 6 bases between them.

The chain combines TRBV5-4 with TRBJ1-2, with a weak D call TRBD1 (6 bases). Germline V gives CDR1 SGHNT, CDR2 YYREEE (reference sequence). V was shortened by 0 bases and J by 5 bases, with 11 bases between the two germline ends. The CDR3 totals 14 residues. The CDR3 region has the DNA TGTGCCAGCAGCTTGGGGGGGGCCCCATATGGCTACACCTTC. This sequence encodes CASSLGGAPYGYTF.

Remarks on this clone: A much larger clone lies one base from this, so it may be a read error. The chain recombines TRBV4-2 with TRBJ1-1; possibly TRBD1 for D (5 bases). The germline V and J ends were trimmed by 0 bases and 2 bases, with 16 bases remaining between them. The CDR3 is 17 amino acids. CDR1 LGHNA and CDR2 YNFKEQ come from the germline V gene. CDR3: CASSQDLAGRANTEAFF. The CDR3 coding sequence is TGTGCCAGCAGCCAAGATCTGGCAGGGAGGGCTAACACTGAAGCTTTCTTT.

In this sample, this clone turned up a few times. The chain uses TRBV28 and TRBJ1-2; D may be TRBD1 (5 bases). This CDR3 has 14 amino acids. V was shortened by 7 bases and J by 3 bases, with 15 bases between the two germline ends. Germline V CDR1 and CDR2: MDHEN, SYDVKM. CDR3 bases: TGTGCCAGCATTCCGGCGGGGGGGGACTATGGCTACACCTTC. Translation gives CASIPAGGDYGYTF.

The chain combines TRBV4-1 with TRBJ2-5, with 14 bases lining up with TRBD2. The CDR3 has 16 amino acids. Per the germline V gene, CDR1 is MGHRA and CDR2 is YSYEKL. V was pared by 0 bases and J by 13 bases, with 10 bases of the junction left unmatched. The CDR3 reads CASSQEGTSGSIERYF. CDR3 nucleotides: TGCGCCAGCAGCCAAGAAGGGACTAGCGGGAGTATCGAGCGGTACTTC.

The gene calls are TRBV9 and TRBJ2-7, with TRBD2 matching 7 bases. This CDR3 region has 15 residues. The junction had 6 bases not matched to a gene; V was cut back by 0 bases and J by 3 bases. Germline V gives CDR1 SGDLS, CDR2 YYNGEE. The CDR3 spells CASSVDSGGYYEQYF. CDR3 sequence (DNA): TGTGCCAGCAGCGTAGATTCGGGGGGTTACTACGAGCAGTACTTC.